The present entry profiles one TCR beta chain with its context. Antigen specificity is unknown. The data belong to a study of T cell responses to AZD1222 COVID-19 vaccine. Study-wide findings and caveats: The study found vaccine-associated CD4 TCRs spanning spike, dominant at 160-218 and 743-854. Donor demographics were predominantly white British with a female majority; clonal diversity may be underestimated.

The CDR3 extends over 14 amino acids. Looked up from germline, CDR1 is MNHEY and CDR2 is SVGEGT. Trimming removed 4 bases from V and 2 bases from J, with 12 bases in between. The data were produced by immunoSEQ multiplex PCR, yet TCRdb's version contains in-frame clones alone and is incomplete. The data contain roughly 120,000 clones, 86% of them seen just once; the ten biggest clones take up 3%. The chain uses TRBV6-2 or TRBV6-3 and TRBJ2-7; TRBD1 is a possible D gene (6 bases). Sequencing was performed on peripheral blood, taken 28 days after the second AZD1222 dose. The TCR comes from an adult who received the AZD1222 COVID-19 vaccine. The CDR3: CASSSPDSPYEQYF. CDR3 nucleotides: TGTGCCAGCAGTTCCCCGGACAGTCCCTACGAGCAGTACTTC.